What follows are 26 T cell receptor beta chains derived from one specimen sequenced in a study of CD8+ T cells in alopecia areata. cDNA serving as the sequencing template came from extracted, reverse transcribed RNA. Profiled with immunoSEQ multiplex PCR; TCRdb holds only in-frame clones, not every one. The data contain fewer than 250,000 clones, approximately 57% of them seen just once; the ten biggest clones take up approximately 1%. The treatment denotes: oral pan-JAK inhibitor, 5-10 mg twice daily. Material: CD4+ T cells sorted from blood, obtained at week 24, from a patient treated with tofacitinib. These receptors all come from a human donor with alopecia areata.

The genes are TRBV5-1 and TRBJ2-3; weak D call: TRBD1 (6 bases). The CDR3 runs to 14 residues. V was pared by 0 bases and J by 2 bases, with 7 bases between. Germline lookup yields CDR1 SGHRS and CDR2 YFSETQ. The CDR3 sequence is CASSLEGDTDTQYF. The CDR3 DNA is TGCGCCAGCAGCTTGGAGGGGGACACAGATACGCAGTATTTT. Full variable domain (outside the CDR3, taken from reference TRBV5-1 and TRBJ2-3): KAGVTQTPRYLIKTRGQQVTLSCSPISGHRSVSWYQQTPGQGLQFLFEYFSETQRNKGNFPGRFSGRQFSNSRSEMNVSTLELGDSALYLCASSLEGDTDTQYFGPGTRLTVL.

CDR3 coding DNA: TGCAGCGTCTTAGCTCAAGACGGACGGGCGGAGCAGTACTTC. This gives the protein CSVLAQDGRAEQYF. The V and J genes are TRBV29-1 and TRBJ2-7; D remains ambiguous. Trimming cost V 6 bases and J 7 bases, with 22 bases left between them. Germline CDR1 reads SQVTM; CDR2 reads ANQGSEA. This CDR3 spans 14 amino acids.

J is TRBJ2-3 and V is TRBV4-3; unclear D gene. The CDR3 is 16 amino acids. The ends were cut back, 4 bases at V and 0 bases at J, with 14 bases in the middle. Germline V gene data show CDR1 as LGHNA and CDR2 as YSLEER. The CDR3 is CASSRVGPPSTDTQYF. The CDR3 DNA sequence: TGCGCCAGCAGCCGTGTAGGACCTCCTAGCACAGATACGCAGTATTTT.

This clone has more than one count but fewer than ten. V and J are TRBV14 and TRBJ2-3, with D possibly matching TRBD2 (6 bases). CDR1 and CDR2 from the germline V gene are SGHDN and FVKESK. Trimming removed 2 bases at V and 1 base at J, with 7 bases between. This CDR3 has 14 residues. The CDR3 sequence is CASSQPGGTDTQYF. In DNA form, the CDR3 reads TGTGCCAGCAGCCAACCGGGGGGCACAGATACGCAGTATTTT. Complete variable domain (other parts from reference TRBV14 and TRBJ2-3): EAGVTQFPSHSVIEKGQTVTLRCDPISGHDNLYWYRRVMGKEIKFLLHFVKESKQDESGMPNNRFLAERTGGTYSTLKVQPAELEDSGVYFCASSQPGGTDTQYFGPGTRLTVL.

This clone has more than one count but fewer than ten. The chain has TRBV29-1 and TRBJ2-3, with 11 bases identical to TRBD2. The trim removed 6 bases at V and 2 bases at J, leaving 4 bases unmatched. The CDR3 has 14 residues. CDR1 SQVTM and CDR2 ANQGSEA come from the germline V gene. CDR3 amino acids: CSVPTSGTTDTQYF. Written as DNA, the CDR3 is TGCAGCGTCCCGACTAGCGGGACCACAGATACGCAGTATTTT.

The rearrangement links TRBV29-1 to TRBJ1-1; 9 nucleotides match TRBD1. The length of the CDR3 is 16 residues. V lost 2 bases and J lost 0; bases outside the gene matches: 7. CDR1 and CDR2 from the germline V gene are SQVTM and ANQGSEA. The DNA of the CDR3 is TGCAGCGTTGAACCTCGACAGGGGGTCATGAACACTGAAGCTTTCTTT. Residues: CSVEPRQGVMNTEAFF.

This clone was detected only once. This chain uses TRBV29-1 with TRBJ2-5, with 10 bases lining up with TRBD2. Germline CDR1 reads SQVTM; CDR2 reads ANQGSEA. This CDR3 is 15 amino acids long. J lost 4 bases, V lost 6 bases, and 11 bases had no gene match. The CDR3 reads CSVNTKVAGGETQYF. CDR3 in DNA: TGCAGCGTAAACACCAAGGTAGCGGGGGGAGAGACCCAGTACTTC.

About this clone itself: One junction end does not reproduce the germline sequence, and a read error may be involved. The chain uses TRBV2 and TRBJ2-7; D is ambiguous. The CDR3 spans 13 residues. Germline values: CDR1 SNHLY, CDR2 FYNNEI. The CDR3 region is CASSEGPSFEQYF. In DNA form, the CDR3 reads TGTGCCAGCAGCGAAGGCCCCAGCTTCGAGCAGTACTTC.

The gene calls are TRBV11-2 and TRBJ2-3; D not certain. Trimming cost V 8 bases and J 0 bases, with 12 bases left between them. This CDR3 is built from 14 residues. Germline V lookup: CDR1 SGHAT, CDR2 FQNNGV. CDR3 sequence reads: CASGRIPSTDTQYF. The CDR3 DNA is TGTGCCAGCGGACGTATTCCTAGCACAGATACGCAGTATTTT.

The V call is TRBV10-3, the J call TRBJ1-2, with a possible D match to TRBD1 (5 bases). The CDR3 is made up of 12 amino acids. In germline, CDR1 is ENHRY, CDR2 SYGVKD. The germline V and J ends were trimmed by 10 bases and 8 bases, with 17 bases remaining between them. CDR3 in DNA: TGTGCCACCCAAGACAGCAATGAAGGCTACACCTTC. This encodes CATQDSNEGYTF.

The V call is TRBV2, the J call TRBJ2-1; D unresolved. The V end lost 6 bases, the J end lost 6 bases, and 12 bases lay between the germline ends. Germline assignment: CDR1 SNHLY and CDR2 FYNNEI. The CDR3 loop spans 13 amino acids. The CDR3 loop is CASSAPPANEQFF. The DNA of the CDR3 is TGTGCCAGCAGCGCCCCCCCGGCCAATGAGCAGTTCTTC.

This chain connects TRBV30 to TRBJ2-2; the D is unclear. Trimming stripped 6 bases from V and 2 bases from J, with 10 bases between. This CDR3 is built from 13 residues. Germline V gene data show CDR1 as GTSNPN and CDR2 as SVGIG (reference sequence). The DNA for the CDR3 is TGTGCCTGTAGCCAAACAAACACCGGGGAGCTGTTTTTT. This gives the protein CACSQTNTGELFF. The full variable domain, rest sourced from reference TRBV30 and TRBJ2-2, is SQTIHQWPATLVQPVGSPLSLECTVEGTSNPNLYWYRQAAGRGLQLLFYSVGIGQISSEVPQNLSASRPQDRQFILSSKKLLLSDSGFYLCACSQTNTGELFFGEGSRLTVL.

A few counts support this clone. CDR3 bases: TGCAGCGTCGACGGGGCAGGCACGGGCATTCAGTACTTC. Translating it yields CSVDGAGTGIQYF. The chain is built from TRBV29-1 and TRBJ2-4; either TRBD1 or TRBD2 may fit D (5 bases each). With 6 bases removed from V and 9 bases from J, the gap between germline ends came to 18 bases. The CDR3 is 13 amino acids. Germline V gene lookup returns CDR1 SQVTM and CDR2 ANQGSEA.

As to this clone: Other DNA sequences in the sample encode the same CDR3. V gene TRBV29-1 combines with J gene TRBJ1-1, with D maybe TRBD1 (5 bases). There are 12 residues in the CDR3. Trimming stripped 4 bases from V and 1 base from J, with 7 bases between. Germline lookup yields CDR1 SQVTM and CDR2 ANQGSEA. Here the CDR3 reads CSVVGANTEAFF. CDR3 DNA: TGCAGCGTTGTCGGGGCGAACACTGAAGCTTTCTTT.

V gene TRBV2 combines with J gene TRBJ2-1; D is possibly TRBD2 (7 bases). Germline V CDR1 and CDR2: SNHLY, FYNNEI. Deletions cut 3 bases from V and 4 bases from J, with 13 bases between. This CDR3 spans 15 amino acids. The CDR3 region has the DNA TGTGCCAGCAGTGATAGGGGGGGCCTTTACAATGAGCAGTTCTTC. Amino acid sequence: CASSDRGGLYNEQFF.

This clone was observed a single time. The chain employs TRBV19 and TRBJ1-2; D unclear. This CDR3 is 14 amino acids long. Germline CDR1 LNHDA, CDR2 SQIVND (reference sequence). Trimming took 7 bases from V and 5 from J, leaving 17 bases between them. CDR3: CASNPVESTYGYTF. The CDR3 DNA reads as TGTGCCAGTAACCCAGTGGAGTCCACGTATGGCTACACCTTC.

This chain connects TRBV6-5 to TRBJ1-1, with 7 bases lining up with TRBD1. V shed 7 bases, J shed 3 bases, and the junction held 11 bases outside the gene matches. Germline V gene data show CDR1 as MNHEY and CDR2 as SVGAGI. This CDR3 is 15 amino acids long. CDR3 bases: TGTGCCAGCAAGCGGGTTTTTCAGGGGGACACTGAAGCTTTCTTT. Translation gives CASKRVFQGDTEAFF.

A few counts support this clone. The V and J genes are TRBV11-2 and TRBJ1-1; a weak D match, TRBD1 (6 bases). The germline V gene has CDR1 SGHAT and CDR2 FQNNGV. The CDR3 is 13 amino acids. The V gene lost 6 bases and the J gene lost 6 bases, with 14 bases spanning the gap. The CDR3 region has the DNA TGTGCCAGCAGAAAAACAGGGAGCGCTGAAGCTTTCTTT. Its protein is CASRKTGSAEAFF.

The V gene is TRBV30, the J gene TRBJ1-2, with D possibly being TRBD1 (6 bases). This CDR3 has 14 amino acids. Germline CDR1 is GTSNPN and CDR2 is SVGIG (reference sequence). V lost 1 base and J 4 bases, leaving 13 bases between the germline ends. The DNA of the CDR3 is TGTGCCTGGAGTGGGACAGCACTTACCTATGGCTACACCTTC. This translates into CAWSGTALTYGYTF.

This clone was recorded only once. The rearrangement joins TRBV2 to TRBJ2-6; D unclear. The length of the CDR3 is 15 residues. Germline V gives CDR1 SNHLY, CDR2 FYNNEI. Between the trimmed V and J ends, which lost 4 bases and 0 bases, there was a span of 7 bases. The CDR3 bases are TGTGCCAGCAGTGCCAGGCTCTCTGGGGCCAACGTCCTGACTTTC. This translates into CASSARLSGANVLTF.

This clone has just a few counts. The sample holds other DNA sequences that translate to the same CDR3. The CDR3 region has the DNA TGCAGCGTTGGGGGACAGACCACAGATACGCAGTATTTT. As protein: CSVGGQTTDTQYF. The rearrangement links TRBV29-1 to TRBJ2-3; 7 bases map to TRBD1. The germline CDR1 and CDR2 sequences are SQVTM and ANQGSEA. This CDR3 comprises 13 residues. V gave up 4 bases and J gave up 2 bases; unmatched junction bases: 3.

V gene TRBV27 combines with J gene TRBJ2-6, with D tentatively TRBD1 (5 bases). This CDR3 spans 17 amino acids. V was shortened by 2 bases and J by 4 bases, with 15 bases between the two germline ends. CDR1 and CDR2 (germline): MNHEY, SMNVEV (reference sequence). CDR3 amino acids: CASSLIGQGAGANVLTF. The CDR3, as DNA: TGTGCCAGCAGTTTAATCGGTCAGGGCGCGGGGGCCAACGTCCTGACTTTC.

The CDR3 nucleotides are TGTGCCAGCAGCCTTAGACAGTTAAGCAATCAGCCCCAGCATTTT. It translates to CASSLRQLSNQPQHF. The chain combines TRBV7-2 with TRBJ1-5; D may be TRBD1 (5 bases). The V gene's germline CDR1 is SGHTA and CDR2 FQGNSA. V lost 5 bases to trimming and J lost 1 base, with 12 bases between them. The CDR3 contains 15 residues. The whole variable domain, remainder taken from reference TRBV7-2 and TRBJ1-5, is GAGVSQSPSNKVTEKGKDVELRCDPISGHTALYWYRQSLGQGLEFLIYFQGNSAPDKSGLPSDRFSAERTGGSVSTLTIQRTQQEDSAVYLCASSLRQLSNQPQHFGDGTRLSIL.

The V gene is TRBV29-1, the J gene TRBJ1-1; D gene ambiguous. V was trimmed by 8 bases and J by 0 bases, leaving 13 bases between them. In germline, CDR1 is SQVTM, CDR2 ANQGSEA. This CDR3 spans 13 amino acids. CDR3 sequence: CSSLKIMNTEAFF. For the CDR3, the DNA is TGCAGCTCTCTCAAGATAATGAACACTGAAGCTTTCTTT.

J is TRBJ2-2 and V is TRBV29-1, with D perhaps TRBD1 (6 bases). Trimming stripped 3 bases from V and 7 bases from J, with 12 bases between. Germline CDR1 SQVTM, CDR2 ANQGSEA. The CDR3 is 13 residues long. Here the CDR3 reads CSVDGRGGGELFF. The CDR3 nucleotides are TGCAGCGTTGATGGCAGGGGCGGCGGGGAGCTGTTTTTT.

The chain joins TRBV10-3 to TRBJ2-3; D uncertain. CDR1 and CDR2 (germline): ENHRY, SYGVKD. This CDR3 spans 13 amino acids. Trimming left V 10 bases short and J 4 bases short, with 15 bases between. CDR3 sequence: CASVPGGSDTQYF. CDR3 bases: TGTGCCAGCGTTCCCGGCGGCTCAGATACGCAGTATTTT.